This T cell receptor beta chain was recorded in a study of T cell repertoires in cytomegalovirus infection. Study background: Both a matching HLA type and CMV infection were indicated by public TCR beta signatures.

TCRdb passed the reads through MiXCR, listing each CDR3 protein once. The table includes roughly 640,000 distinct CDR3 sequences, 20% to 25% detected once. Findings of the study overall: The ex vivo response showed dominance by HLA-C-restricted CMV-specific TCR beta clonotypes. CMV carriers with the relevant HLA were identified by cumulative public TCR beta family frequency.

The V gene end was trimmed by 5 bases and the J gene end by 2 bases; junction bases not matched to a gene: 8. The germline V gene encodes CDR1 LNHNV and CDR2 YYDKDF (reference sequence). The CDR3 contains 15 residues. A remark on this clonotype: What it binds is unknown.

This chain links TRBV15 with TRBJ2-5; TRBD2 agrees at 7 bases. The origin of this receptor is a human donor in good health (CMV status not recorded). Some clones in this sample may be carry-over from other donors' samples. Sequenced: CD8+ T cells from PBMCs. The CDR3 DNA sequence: TGTGCCACCAGCGCACGTGGGGGGGTACAAGAGACCCAGTACTTC. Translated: CATSARGGVQETQYF.